One and the same sample provided the 10 T cell receptor beta chains below, sequenced in a study of T cell responses to AZD1222 COVID-19 vaccine. The assay was immunoSEQ multiplex PCR, and TCRdb's table has in-frame clones only and misses some. This table has around 100,000 clones, about 88% appearing once. The source was peripheral blood, collected on day 0 of AZD1222 vaccination. The source of these receptors is an adult in good health.

V usage is TRBV27 and J usage is TRBJ1-2; D possibly corresponds to TRBD1 (5 bases). Germline loops: CDR1 MNHEY, CDR2 SMNVEV (reference sequence). The CDR3 spans 15 residues. The germline V and J ends were trimmed by 3 bases and 1 base, with 12 bases remaining between them. DNA for the CDR3: TGTGCCAGCAGTTTTAGGGACGGTAGTAACTATGGCTACACCTTC. Encoded protein: CASSFRDGSNYGYTF.

The chain employs TRBV19 and TRBJ2-1; no definite D call. V was trimmed by 3 bases and J by 7 bases, leaving 7 bases between them. Germline assignment: CDR1 LNHDA and CDR2 SQIVND (reference sequence). The CDR3 runs to 12 residues. CDR3 sequence: CASSMERNEQFF. CDR3 in DNA: TGTGCCAGTAGTATGGAGAGGAATGAGCAGTTCTTC.

This clone was picked up one time. The genes are TRBV6-5 and TRBJ2-3; D not certain. CDR3 length: 15 residues. CDR1 and CDR2 (germline): MNHEY, SVGAGI. With 2 bases removed from V and 0 bases from J, the gap between germline ends came to 9 bases. In nucleotides, the CDR3 is TGTGCCAGCAGTTACCAGGAGCCTAGCACAGATACGCAGTATTTT. This translates into CASSYQEPSTDTQYF.

The sample holds a few counts of this clone. This sequence joins TRBV4-2 and TRBJ2-1; the match to TRBD2 covers 7 bases. CDR1 and CDR2 (germline): LGHNA, YNFKEQ. The CDR3 is 16 amino acids. V was pared by 0 bases and J by 5 bases, with 7 bases of the junction left unmatched. The CDR3, as DNA: TGTGCCAGCAGCCAAGATCCTAGCGGCTCTAACAATGAGCAGTTCTTC. It is translated as CASSQDPSGSNNEQFF.

This clone was found once. The chain couples TRBV2 to TRBJ1-4; unclear D gene. In germline, CDR1 is SNHLY, CDR2 FYNNEI. The CDR3 runs 14 residues. V lost 7 bases and J lost 5, with 14 bases in between. CDR3 DNA sequence: TGTGCCAGCAAGGTTCTACCGCTCAATGAAAAACTGTTTTTT. It codes for CASKVLPLNEKLFF.

The chain couples TRBV9 to TRBJ1-1; 11 positions agree with TRBD1. Germline V gene sequence: CDR1 SGDLS, CDR2 YYNGEE. With V trimmed by 3 bases and J by 4 bases, 8 bases remained unmatched. This CDR3 comprises 16 residues. CDR3 sequence (DNA): TGTGCCAGCAGCGCCCGGACAGGGGGCGTTGGCACTGAAGCTTTCTTT. Translating it yields CASSARTGGVGTEAFF.

This clone has a single count. The genes are TRBV11-3 and TRBJ2-1; a possible D gene is TRBD1 (6 bases). The germline V gene has CDR1 SGHNT and CDR2 YENEEA. The CDR3 totals 14 residues. V gave up 5 bases and J gave up 7 bases, with 15 bases separating them. The CDR3 DNA reads TGTGCCAGCAGCCCCTCGGGAAGGGGGAATGAGCAGTTCTTC. This sequence encodes CASSPSGRGNEQFF.

The chain joins TRBV10-2 to TRBJ1-5, with D possibly being TRBD1 (6 bases). The V gene's germline CDR1 is WSHSY and CDR2 SAAADI. The CDR3 is 13 residues long. V was cut by 5 bases and J by 7 bases, with 12 bases left in between. The CDR3 sequence: CASSTGWGQPQHF. DNA for the CDR3: TGCGCCAGCAGTACAGGGTGGGGGCAGCCCCAGCATTTT.

This clone was seen just once. The V call is TRBV12-3 or TRBV12-4, the J call TRBJ2-5, with D possibly TRBD2 on 6 matching bases. Deletions cut 4 bases from V and 5 bases from J, with 11 bases between. This CDR3 is 13 amino acids long. CDR3 sequence (DNA): TGTGCCAGCAGTTGGGGGGAGTGGGAGACCCAGTACTTC. Translation: CASSWGEWETQYF.

The rearrangement uses TRBV28 and TRBJ1-2, with D uncertain. Deletions cut 9 bases from V and 8 bases from J, with 13 bases between. The CDR3 runs 11 residues. Germline V gene data show CDR1 as MDHEN and CDR2 as SYDVKM. The CDR3 DNA follows: TGTGCCAGTATTGCGGCTGGGGGCTACACCTTC. Its protein product is CASIAAGGYTF.